The clone carrying this TCR beta chain was seen more than once but under ten times. Its antigen remains unidentified. The data are from a study of blood T cells in healthy people across ages. Study outcomes and limitations: Estimated diversity across one million T cells was deemed an underestimate. Long-lived donors carried more naive CD4+ cells and greater diversity than aged donors.

Healthy individuals of Caucasian origin from Russia, aged about 6 to 100, served as donors. Each donor supplied roughly 9.2 milliliters of peripheral blood. Trimming removed 3 bases from V and 3 bases from J, with 13 bases in between. CDR3 length: 16 amino acids. Germline V gene data show CDR1 as SGDLS and CDR2 as YYNGEE. For the second PCR, which ran for roughly 6 to 11 cycles, a sample-barcoded 5' primer and a J-beta primer mix were used. TCRdb passed the 5' RACE reads through MiXCR, listing each CDR3 protein once. The sample carries 780,000 or so distinct CDR3 sequences, roughly 56% recorded once. The chain is built from TRBV9 and TRBJ2-6; maybe TRBD2 (6 bases). The sample consisted of blood. The TCR comes from a man aged 40-49 years in good health. This CDR3 reads CASSETRGNGANVLTF. The CDR3 DNA reads TGTGCCAGCAGCGAGACCCGGGGGAATGGGGCCAACGTCCTGACTTTC.